These 5 T cell receptor beta chains originate from one sample sequenced in a study of blood T cell repertoires in COVID-19. Here immunoSEQ multiplex PCR was the method, and the copy in TCRdb shows in-frame clones only, minus some. Of 70,000 to 95,000 clones in the sample, roughly 82% were seen once. Source material: peripheral blood. These receptors were collected from a human donor in a cohort sampled during active COVID-19.

The V gene is TRBV28, the J gene TRBJ1-3; 8 bases map to TRBD1. This CDR3 has 15 residues. Looked up from germline, CDR1 is MDHEN and CDR2 is SYDVKM. J lost 3 bases, V lost 8 bases, and 9 bases had no gene match. The CDR3 region has the DNA TGTGCCAGCTCGGGGCACAGGGGGGGTGGAAACACCATATATTTT. It yields the protein CASSGHRGGGNTIYF.

This clone was counted only a few times. The genes are TRBV18 and TRBJ2-1; 10 bases map to TRBD1. The CDR3 runs to 15 residues. Trimming at V came to 6 bases and at J to 9 bases, leaving 11 bases not matched to a gene. The germline V gene encodes CDR1 KGHSH and CDR2 LQKENI. The CDR3: CASSRQGADGREQFF. For the CDR3, the DNA is TGTGCCAGCTCCCGACAGGGGGCGGATGGTCGTGAGCAGTTCTTC.

V and J are TRBV5-1 and TRBJ2-1, with 12 nucleotides matching TRBD2. Germline V gene sequence: CDR1 SGHRS, CDR2 YFSETQ. V shed 6 bases and J 1 base; nucleotides not matched to a gene: 5. CDR3 length equals 16 residues. The CDR3 sequence: CASTASGGASYNEQFF. The CDR3 region has the DNA TGCGCCAGCACGGCTAGCGGGGGGGCATCCTACAATGAGCAGTTCTTC.

The chain employs TRBV3-1 (or the pseudogene TRBV3-2) and TRBJ2-3; 11 nucleotides align to TRBD2. J lost 2 bases, V lost 4 bases, and 8 bases had no gene match. Germline CDR1 reads LGHDT; CDR2 reads YNNKEL (reference sequence). The CDR3 is 17 amino acids. CDR3 sequence (DNA): TGTGCCAGCAGCCCCCCCCCGGGACTAGCGGTCACAGATACGCAGTATTTT. It translates to CASSPPPGLAVTDTQYF.

This clone was recorded only once. The genes are TRBV28 and TRBJ1-3, with D unclear. The length of the CDR3 is 15 residues. The V end was cut by 5 bases, the J end by 0 bases, with 11 bases between. Germline loops: CDR1 MDHEN, CDR2 SYDVKM. The CDR3 protein is CASSLFGSSGNTIYF. The CDR3 nucleotides are TGTGCCAGCAGTCTTTTTGGGAGCTCTGGAAACACCATATATTTT. The full variable domain, in which reference TRBV28 and TRBJ1-3 provide the parts outside the CDR3, is DVKVTQSSRYLVKRTGEKVFLECVQDMDHENMFWYRQDPGLGLRLIYFSYDVKMKEKGDIPEGYSVSREKKERFSLILESASTNQTSMYLCASSLFGSSGNTIYFGEGSWLTVV.